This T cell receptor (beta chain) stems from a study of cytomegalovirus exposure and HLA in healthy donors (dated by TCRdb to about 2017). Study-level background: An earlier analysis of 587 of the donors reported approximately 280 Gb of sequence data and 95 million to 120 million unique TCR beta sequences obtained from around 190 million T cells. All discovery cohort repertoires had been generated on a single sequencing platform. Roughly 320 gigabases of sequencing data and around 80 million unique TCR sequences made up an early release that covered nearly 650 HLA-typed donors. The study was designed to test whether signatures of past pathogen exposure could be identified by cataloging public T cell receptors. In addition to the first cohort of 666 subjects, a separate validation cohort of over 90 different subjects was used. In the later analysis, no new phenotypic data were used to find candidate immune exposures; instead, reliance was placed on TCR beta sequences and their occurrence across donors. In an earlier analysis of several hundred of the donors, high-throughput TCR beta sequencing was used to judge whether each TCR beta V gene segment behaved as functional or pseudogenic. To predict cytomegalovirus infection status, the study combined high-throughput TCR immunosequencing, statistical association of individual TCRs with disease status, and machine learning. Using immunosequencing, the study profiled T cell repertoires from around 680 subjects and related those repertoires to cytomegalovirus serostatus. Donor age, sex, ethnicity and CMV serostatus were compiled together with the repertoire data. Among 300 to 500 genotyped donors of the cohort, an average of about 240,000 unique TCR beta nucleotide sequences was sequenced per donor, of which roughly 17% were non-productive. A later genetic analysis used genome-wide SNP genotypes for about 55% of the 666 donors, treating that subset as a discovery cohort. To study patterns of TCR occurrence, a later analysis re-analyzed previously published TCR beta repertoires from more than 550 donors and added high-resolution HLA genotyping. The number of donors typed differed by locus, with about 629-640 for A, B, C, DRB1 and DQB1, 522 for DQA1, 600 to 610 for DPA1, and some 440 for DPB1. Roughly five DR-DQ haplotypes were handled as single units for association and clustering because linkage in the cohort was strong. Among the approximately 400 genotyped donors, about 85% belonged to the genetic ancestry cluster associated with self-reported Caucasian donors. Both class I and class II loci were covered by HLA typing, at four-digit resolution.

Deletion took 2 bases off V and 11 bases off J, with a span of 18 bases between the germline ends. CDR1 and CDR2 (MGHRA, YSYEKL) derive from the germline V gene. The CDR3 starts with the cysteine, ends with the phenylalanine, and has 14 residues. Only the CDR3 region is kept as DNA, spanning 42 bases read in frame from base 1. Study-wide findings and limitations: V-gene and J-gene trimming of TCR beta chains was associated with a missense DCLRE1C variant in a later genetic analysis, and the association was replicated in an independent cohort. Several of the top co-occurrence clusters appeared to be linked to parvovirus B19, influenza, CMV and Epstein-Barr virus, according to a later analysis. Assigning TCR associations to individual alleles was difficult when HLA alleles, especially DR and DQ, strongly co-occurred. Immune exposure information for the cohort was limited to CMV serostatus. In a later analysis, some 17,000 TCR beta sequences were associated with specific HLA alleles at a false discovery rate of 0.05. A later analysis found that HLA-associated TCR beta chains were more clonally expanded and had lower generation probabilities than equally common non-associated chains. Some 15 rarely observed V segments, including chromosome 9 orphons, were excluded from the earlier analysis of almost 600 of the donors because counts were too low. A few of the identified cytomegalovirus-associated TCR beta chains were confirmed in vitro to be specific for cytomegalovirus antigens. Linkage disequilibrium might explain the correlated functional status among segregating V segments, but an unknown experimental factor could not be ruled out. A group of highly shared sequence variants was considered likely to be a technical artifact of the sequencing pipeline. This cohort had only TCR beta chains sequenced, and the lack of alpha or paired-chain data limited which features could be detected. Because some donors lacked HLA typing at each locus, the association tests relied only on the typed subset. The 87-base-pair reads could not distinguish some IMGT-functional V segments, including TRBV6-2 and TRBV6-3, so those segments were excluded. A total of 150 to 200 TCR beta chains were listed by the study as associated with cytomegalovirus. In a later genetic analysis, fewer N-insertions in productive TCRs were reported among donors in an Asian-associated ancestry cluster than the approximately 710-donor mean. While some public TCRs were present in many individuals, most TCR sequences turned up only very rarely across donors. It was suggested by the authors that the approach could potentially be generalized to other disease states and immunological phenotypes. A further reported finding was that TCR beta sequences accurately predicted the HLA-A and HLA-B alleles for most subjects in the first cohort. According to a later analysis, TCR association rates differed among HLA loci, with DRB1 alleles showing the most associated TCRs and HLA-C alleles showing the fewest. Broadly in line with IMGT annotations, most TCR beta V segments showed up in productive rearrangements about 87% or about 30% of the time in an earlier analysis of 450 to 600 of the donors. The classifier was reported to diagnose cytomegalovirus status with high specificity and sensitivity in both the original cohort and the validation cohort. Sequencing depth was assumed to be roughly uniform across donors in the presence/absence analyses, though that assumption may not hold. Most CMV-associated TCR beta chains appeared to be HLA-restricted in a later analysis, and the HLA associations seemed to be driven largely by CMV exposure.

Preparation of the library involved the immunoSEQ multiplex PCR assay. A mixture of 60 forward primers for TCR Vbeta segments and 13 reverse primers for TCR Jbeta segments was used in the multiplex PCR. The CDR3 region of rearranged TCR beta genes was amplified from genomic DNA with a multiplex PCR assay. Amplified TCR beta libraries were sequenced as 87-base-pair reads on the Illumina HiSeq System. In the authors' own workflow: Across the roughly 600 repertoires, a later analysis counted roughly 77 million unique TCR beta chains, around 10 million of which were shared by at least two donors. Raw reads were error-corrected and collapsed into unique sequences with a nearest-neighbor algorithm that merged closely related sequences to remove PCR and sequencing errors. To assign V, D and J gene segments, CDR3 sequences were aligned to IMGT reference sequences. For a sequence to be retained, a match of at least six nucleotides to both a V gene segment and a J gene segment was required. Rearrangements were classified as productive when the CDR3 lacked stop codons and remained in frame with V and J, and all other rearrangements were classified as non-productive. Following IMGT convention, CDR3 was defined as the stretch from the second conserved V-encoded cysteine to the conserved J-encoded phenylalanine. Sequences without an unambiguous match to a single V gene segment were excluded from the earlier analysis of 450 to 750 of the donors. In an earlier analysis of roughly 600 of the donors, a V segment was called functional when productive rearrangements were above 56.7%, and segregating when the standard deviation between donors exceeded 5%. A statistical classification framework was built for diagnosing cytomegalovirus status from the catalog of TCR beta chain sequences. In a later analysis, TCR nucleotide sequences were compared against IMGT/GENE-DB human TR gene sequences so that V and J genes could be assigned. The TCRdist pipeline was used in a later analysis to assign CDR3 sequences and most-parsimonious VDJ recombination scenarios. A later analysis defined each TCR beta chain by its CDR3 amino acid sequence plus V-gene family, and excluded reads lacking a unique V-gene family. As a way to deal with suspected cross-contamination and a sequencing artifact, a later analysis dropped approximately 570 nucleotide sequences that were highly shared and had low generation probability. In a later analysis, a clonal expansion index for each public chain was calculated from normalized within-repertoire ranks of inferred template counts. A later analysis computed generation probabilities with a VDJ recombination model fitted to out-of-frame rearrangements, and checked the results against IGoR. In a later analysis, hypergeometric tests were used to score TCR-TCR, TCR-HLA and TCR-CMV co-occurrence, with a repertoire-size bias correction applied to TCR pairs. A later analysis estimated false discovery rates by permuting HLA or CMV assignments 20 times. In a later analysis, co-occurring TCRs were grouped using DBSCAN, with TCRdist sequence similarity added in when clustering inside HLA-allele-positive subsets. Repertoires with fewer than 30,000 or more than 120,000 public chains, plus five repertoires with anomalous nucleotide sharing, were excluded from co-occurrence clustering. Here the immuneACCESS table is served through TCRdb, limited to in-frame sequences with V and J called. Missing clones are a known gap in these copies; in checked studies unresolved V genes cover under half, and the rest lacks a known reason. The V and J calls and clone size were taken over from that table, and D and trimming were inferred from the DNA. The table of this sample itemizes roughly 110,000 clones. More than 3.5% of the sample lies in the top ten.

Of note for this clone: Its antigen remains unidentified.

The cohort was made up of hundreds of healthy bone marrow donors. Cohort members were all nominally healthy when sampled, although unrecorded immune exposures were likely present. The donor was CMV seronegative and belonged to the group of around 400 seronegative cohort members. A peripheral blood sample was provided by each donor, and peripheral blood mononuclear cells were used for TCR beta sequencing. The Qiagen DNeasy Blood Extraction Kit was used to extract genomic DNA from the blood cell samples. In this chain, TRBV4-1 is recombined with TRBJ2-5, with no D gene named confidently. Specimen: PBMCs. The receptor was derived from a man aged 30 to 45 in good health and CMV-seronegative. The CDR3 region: CASSQPRTSSEQYF. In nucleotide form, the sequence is TGCGCCAGCAGCCAACCTAGAACATCATCGGAGCAGTACTTC.